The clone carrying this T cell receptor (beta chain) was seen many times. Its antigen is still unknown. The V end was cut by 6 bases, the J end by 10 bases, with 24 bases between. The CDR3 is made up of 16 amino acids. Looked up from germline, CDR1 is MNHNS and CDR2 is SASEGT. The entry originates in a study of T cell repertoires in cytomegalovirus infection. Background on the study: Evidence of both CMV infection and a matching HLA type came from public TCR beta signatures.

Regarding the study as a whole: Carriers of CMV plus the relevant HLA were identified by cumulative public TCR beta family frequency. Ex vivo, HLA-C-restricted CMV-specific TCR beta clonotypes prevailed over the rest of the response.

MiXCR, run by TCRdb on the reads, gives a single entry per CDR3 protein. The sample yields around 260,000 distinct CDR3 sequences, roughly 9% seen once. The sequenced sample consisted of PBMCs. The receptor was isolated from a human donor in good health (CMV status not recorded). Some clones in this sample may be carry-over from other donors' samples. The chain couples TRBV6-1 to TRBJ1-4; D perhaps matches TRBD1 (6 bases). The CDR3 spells CASRSTIGTGLAKLFF. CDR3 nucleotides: TGTGCCAGCAGATCAACCATCGGCACAGGGTTGGCAAAACTGTTTTTT.